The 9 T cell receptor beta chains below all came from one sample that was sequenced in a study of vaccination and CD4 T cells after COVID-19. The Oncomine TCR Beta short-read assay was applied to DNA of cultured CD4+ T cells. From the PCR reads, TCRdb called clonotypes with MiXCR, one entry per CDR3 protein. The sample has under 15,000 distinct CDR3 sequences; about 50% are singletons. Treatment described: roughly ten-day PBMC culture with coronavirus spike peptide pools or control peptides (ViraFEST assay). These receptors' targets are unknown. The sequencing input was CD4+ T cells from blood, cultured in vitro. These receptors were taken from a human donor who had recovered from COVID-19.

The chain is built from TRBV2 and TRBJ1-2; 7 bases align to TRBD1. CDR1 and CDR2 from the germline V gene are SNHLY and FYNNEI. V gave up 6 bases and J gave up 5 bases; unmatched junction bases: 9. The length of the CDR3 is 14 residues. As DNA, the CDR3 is TGTGCCAGCAGCTGGGACAGCGGTATTTATGGCTACACCTTC. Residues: CASSWDSGIYGYTF.

CDR3 sequence (DNA): TGTGCCAGCAGCGGGGCGGGTGAGCAGTTCTTC. Translating it yields CASSGAGEQFF. This chain connects TRBV5-4 to TRBJ2-1, with D possibly called TRBD1 or TRBD2 (5 bases each). This CDR3 has 11 amino acids. Trimming removed 4 bases from V and 9 bases from J, with 8 bases in between. Germline-derived CDR1 and CDR2 are SGHNT and YYREEE (reference sequence).

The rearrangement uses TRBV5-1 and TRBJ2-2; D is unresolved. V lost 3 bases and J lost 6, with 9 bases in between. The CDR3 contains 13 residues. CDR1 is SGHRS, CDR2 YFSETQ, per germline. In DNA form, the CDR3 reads TGCGCCAGCAGCTATGTGGGGTCCGGGGAGCTGTTTTTT. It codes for CASSYVGSGELFF.

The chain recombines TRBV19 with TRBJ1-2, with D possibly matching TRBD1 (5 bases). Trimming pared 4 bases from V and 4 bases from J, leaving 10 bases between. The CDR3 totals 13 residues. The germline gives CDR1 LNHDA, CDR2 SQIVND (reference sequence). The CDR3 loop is CASSTQGLYGYTF. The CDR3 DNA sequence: TGTGCCAGTAGTACTCAGGGTCTCTATGGCTACACCTTC.

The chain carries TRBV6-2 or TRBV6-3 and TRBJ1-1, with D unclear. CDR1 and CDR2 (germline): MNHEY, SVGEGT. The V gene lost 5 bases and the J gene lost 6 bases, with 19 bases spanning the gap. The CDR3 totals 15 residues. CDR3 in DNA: TGTGCCAGCAGTCCCAGGAAATGGGGAAACCCTGAAGCTTTCTTT. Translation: CASSPRKWGNPEAFF.

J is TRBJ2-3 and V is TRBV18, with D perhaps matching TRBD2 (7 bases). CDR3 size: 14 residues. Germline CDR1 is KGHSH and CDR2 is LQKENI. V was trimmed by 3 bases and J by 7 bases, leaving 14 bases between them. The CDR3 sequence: CASSPPGGHYTQYF. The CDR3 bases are TGTGCCAGCTCACCCCCGGGGGGCCATTATACGCAGTATTTT.

The CDR3 protein is CASSPQGGNSPLHF. The CDR3 region has the DNA TGTGCCAGCAGTCCACAGGGTGGGAATTCACCCCTCCACTTT. This chain connects TRBV6-1 to TRBJ1-6, with D tentatively TRBD1 (6 bases). Trimming stripped 5 bases from V and 7 bases from J, with 12 bases between. This CDR3 is built from 14 residues. The V gene's germline CDR1 is MNHNS and CDR2 SASEGT.

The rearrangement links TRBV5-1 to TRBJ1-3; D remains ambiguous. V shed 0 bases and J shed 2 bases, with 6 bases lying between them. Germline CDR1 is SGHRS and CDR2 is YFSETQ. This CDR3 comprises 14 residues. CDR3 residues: CASSLDRPGNTIYF. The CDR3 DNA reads TGCGCCAGCAGCTTGGACAGACCTGGAAACACCATATATTTT.

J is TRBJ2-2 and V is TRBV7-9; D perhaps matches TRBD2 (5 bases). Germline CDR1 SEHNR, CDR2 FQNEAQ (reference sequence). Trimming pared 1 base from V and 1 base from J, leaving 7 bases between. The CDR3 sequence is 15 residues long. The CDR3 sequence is CASSLGRVNTGELFF. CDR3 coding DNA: TGTGCCAGCAGCTTAGGGCGGGTGAACACCGGGGAGCTGTTTTTT.